Presented here are 11 T cell receptor beta chains from one specimen sequenced in a study of T-cell reconstitution after alpha-beta-depleted transplantation in children. Unique molecular identifiers were incorporated during preparation of the TCRbeta library. TCRdb reanalysed the PCR reads using MiXCR and keeps one entry per CDR3 protein. Here the sample spans a few hundred thousand distinct CDR3 sequences, 15% to 20% being singletons. The sequenced sample was PBMCs, mostly from graft donor cells, obtained 360 days after TCRalphabeta/CD19-depleted stem cell transplant. These receptors all come from a boy under two years old who had a stem cell transplant for Wiskott-Aldrich syndrome, so the T cells may come from the graft donor.

This clonotype was observed a few times. This chain connects TRBV29-1 to TRBJ2-5; 9 positions match TRBD1. Germline CDR1 reads SQVTM; CDR2 reads ANQGSEA. The CDR3 sequence is 12 residues long. V trimming: 5 bases; J trimming: 3 bases; junction bases outside the gene matches: 1. The CDR3 DNA follows: TGCAGCGTTCGACAGGGGGAAGAGACCCAGTACTTC. Translated, it gives CSVRQGEETQYF.

This clonotype was seen a handful of times. The chain joins TRBV9 to TRBJ2-2; D is perhaps TRBD2 (6 bases). Germline V lookup: CDR1 SGDLS, CDR2 YYNGEE. This CDR3 contains 18 residues. Trimming shortened V by 4 bases and J by 4 bases, and 23 bases separated the two germline ends. The CDR3 DNA sequence: TGTGCCAGCAGCCGTAAGCCGGGTTGGGAGGCCCTCACCGGGGAGCTGTTTTTT. Protein: CASSRKPGWEALTGELFF. The variable domain in full, with the rest retrieved from reference TRBV9 and TRBJ2-2, is DSGVTQTPKHLITATGQRVTLRCSPRSGDLSVYWYQQSLDQGLQFLIQYYNGEERAKGNILERFSAQQFPDLHSELNLSSLELGDSALYFCASSRKPGWEALTGELFFGEGSRLTVL.

The chain combines TRBV12-3 or TRBV12-4 with TRBJ2-7; weak D call: TRBD1 (6 bases). Trimming pared 6 bases from V and 6 bases from J, leaving 12 bases between. The CDR3 length is 12 residues. The CDR3 nucleotides are TGTGCCAGCAGCTGGGACAACGTCGAGCAGTACTTC. Translating it yields CASSWDNVEQYF.

The CDR3 loop is CASSARLATLYEQYF. CDR3 DNA sequence: TGCGCCAGCAGCGCACGACTAGCTACTCTCTACGAGCAGTACTTC. V gene TRBV5-1 combines with J gene TRBJ2-7; 7 bases line up with TRBD2. Germline CDR1 is SGHRS and CDR2 is YFSETQ. This CDR3 is 15 amino acids long. The junction had 10 bases not matched to a gene; V was cut back by 4 bases and J by 3 bases. Full variable domain (outside the CDR3, taken from reference TRBV5-1 and TRBJ2-7): KAGVTQTPRYLIKTRGQQVTLSCSPISGHRSVSWYQQTPGQGLQFLFEYFSETQRNKGNFPGRFSGRQFSNSRSEMNVSTLELGDSALYLCASSARLATLYEQYFGPGTRLTVT.

This clonotype has just a few counts. The gene calls are TRBV7-8 and TRBJ2-3; 8 bases map to TRBD2. The junction had 7 bases not matched to a gene; V was cut back by 2 bases and J by 3 bases. There are 16 residues in the CDR3. CDR1 SGHVS and CDR2 FQNEAQ come from the germline V gene. The DNA of the CDR3 is TGTGCCAGCAGCTTACGTGCGGGACTAGGAACAGATACGCAGTATTTT. This codes for CASSLRAGLGTDTQYF.

The rearrangement joins TRBV4-1 to TRBJ2-2; 8 bases line up with TRBD1. Germline trimming cut 7 bases from V and 5 bases from J; bases unmatched to any gene: 12. Germline V gene lookup returns CDR1 MGHRA and CDR2 YSYEKL. The CDR3 consists of 16 residues. The CDR3 sequence is CASKGSPGGRTGELFF. The CDR3 DNA reads TGCGCCAGCAAAGGGAGCCCAGGGGGCCGGACCGGGGAGCTGTTTTTT.

This clonotype was detected a few times. The genes are TRBV7-2 and TRBJ2-1; D gene unclear. CDR3 length: 15 residues. The ends were cut back, 2 bases at V and 2 bases at J, with 10 bases in the middle. Looked up from germline, CDR1 is SGHTA and CDR2 is FQGNSA. In DNA form, the CDR3 reads TGTGCCAGCAGCTTAAGGGCTATCCCCTACAATGAGCAGTTCTTC. Its protein is CASSLRAIPYNEQFF.

This clonotype was seen many times. The chain uses TRBV5-1 and TRBJ2-5; 9 nucleotides align to TRBD2. With V trimmed by 4 bases and J by 3 bases, 4 bases remained unmatched. Looked up from germline, CDR1 is SGHRS and CDR2 is YFSETQ. This CDR3 is built from 14 residues. CDR3 in amino acids: CASSQGLAEETQYF. The CDR3 bases are TGCGCCAGCAGCCAGGGACTAGCAGAAGAGACCCAGTACTTC. Full variable domain (outside the CDR3, taken from reference TRBV5-1 and TRBJ2-5): KAGVTQTPRYLIKTRGQQVTLSCSPISGHRSVSWYQQTPGQGLQFLFEYFSETQRNKGNFPGRFSGRQFSNSRSEMNVSTLELGDSALYLCASSQGLAEETQYFGPGTRLLVL.

The chain links TRBV28 to TRBJ2-5; 9 positions agree with TRBD1. The CDR3 loop spans 17 amino acids. CDR1 is MDHEN, CDR2 SYDVKM, per germline. With 7 bases clipped from V and 0 bases from J, the junction kept 12 bases outside the gene matches. The CDR3 DNA follows: TGTGCCAGCAACCTCGGACAGGGGAGACGGTACCAAGAGACCCAGTACTTC. Its protein is CASNLGQGRRYQETQYF.

This clonotype was picked up a small number of times. The CDR3 DNA reads as TGTGCCACCAGTGATTCGGGACTAGCGGGAGCGTACACCGGGGAGCTGTTTTTT. Its translation: CATSDSGLAGAYTGELFF. The V gene is TRBV24-1, the J gene TRBJ2-2, with 14 bases identical to TRBD2. In germline, CDR1 is KGHDR, CDR2 SFDVKD. The J segment lost 3 bases and the V segment lost 2 bases, leaving 4 bases of the junction unmatched. The CDR3 sequence is 18 residues long.

This clonotype has more than one count but fewer than ten. V is TRBV9 and J is TRBJ2-5; tentatively, D is TRBD1 (5 bases). The CDR3 covers 14 residues. Trimming took 1 base from V and 4 from J, leaving 11 bases between them. Germline V lookup: CDR1 SGDLS, CDR2 YYNGEE. CDR3 residues: CASSVTTATETQYF. CDR3 DNA: TGTGCCAGCAGCGTAACGACAGCTACAGAGACCCAGTACTTC.